Presented here are 20 T cell receptor beta chains from one specimen sequenced in a study of early T cells in non-severe SARS-CoV-2 infection. MiXCR, applied by TCRdb to the 5' RACE reads, yields one record per CDR3 protein. The repertoire has approximately 100,000 distinct CDR3 sequences, 16% of them found once; the top ten carry about 1.3%. The sequenced material came from whole blood. These TCRs come from an adult who was a healthcare worker with PCR-confirmed SARS-CoV-2 infection or an uninfected control (not recorded which).

Only a few counts were recorded for this clonotype. The chain joins TRBV21-1 to TRBJ1-2; TRBD1, the table's D call, lacks a check against the DNA. TRBV21-1 is reported as a pseudogene. This CDR3 is built from 14 residues. The chain's CDR3 is CASRKPGTGEGYTF. The CDR3 DNA reads TGTGCCAGCCGCAAGCCCGGGACAGGGGAAGGCTACACCTTC.

In its sample, this clonotype was seen a few times. This chain links TRBV3-1 with TRBJ2-6; D is unclear. The CDR3 spans 15 residues. The V gene's germline CDR1 is LGHDT and CDR2 YNNKEL (reference sequence). V shed 4 bases and J shed 1 base, with 8 bases lying between them. The CDR3 DNA is TGTGCCAGCAGCCCCGTAATGTCTGGGGCCAACGTCCTGACTTTC. Its translation is CASSPVMSGANVLTF.

The chain combines TRBV21-1 with TRBJ1-2; TRBD1, the table's D call, was not compared with the DNA. TRBV21-1 is tagged as a pseudogene. The CDR3 runs to 15 residues. CDR3 protein: CASKEAPDVYYGYTF. In DNA, the CDR3 is TGTGCCAGCAAAGAGGCCCCGGACGTCTACTATGGCTACACCTTC.

The chain employs TRBV11-2 and TRBJ2-2; a possible D gene is TRBD2 (5 bases). V was clipped by 0 bases and J by 0 bases, with 5 bases between them. Germline loops: CDR1 SGHAT, CDR2 FQNNGV. The CDR3 consists of 15 residues. The CDR3 nucleotides are TGTGCCAGCAGCTTAGACGGGGCGAACACCGGGGAGCTGTTTTTT. Protein product: CASSLDGANTGELFF. The full variable domain, its missing parts supplied by reference TRBV11-2 and TRBJ2-2, is EAGVAQSPRYKIIEKRQSVAFWCNPISGHATLYWYQQILGQGPKLLIQFQNNGVVDDSQLPKDRFSAERLKGVDSTLKIQPAKLEDSAVYLCASSLDGANTGELFFGEGSRLTVL.

At least ten counts were recorded for this clonotype. CDR3 region: CASSLGQGRQPQHF. In DNA, the CDR3 is TGTGCCAGCAGTTTAGGACAGGGTCGTCAGCCCCAGCATTTT. The rearrangement links TRBV28 to TRBJ1-5; TRBD1 matches at 8 bases. CDR1 is MDHEN and CDR2 is SYDVKM in the germline V gene. J gave up 6 bases and V 2 bases, and 3 bases lay outside the gene matches. This CDR3 is 14 amino acids long.

This rearrangement joins TRBV7-2 to TRBJ1-2; no reliable D call. Germline-derived CDR1 and CDR2 are SGHTA and FQGNSA. The V and J ends lost 8 bases and 2 bases respectively, with 18 bases between them. The CDR3 totals 15 residues. This chain's CDR3 is CASRRWHLRNYGYTF. The DNA of the CDR3 is TGTGCCAGCCGACGGTGGCACCTTAGAAACTATGGCTACACCTTC. Full variable domain (outside the CDR3, taken from reference TRBV7-2 and TRBJ1-2): GAGVSQSPSNKVTEKGKDVELRCDPISGHTALYWYRQSLGQGLEFLIYFQGNSAPDKSGLPSDRFSAERTGGSVSTLTIQRTQQEDSAVYLCASRRWHLRNYGYTFGSGTRLTVV.

The chain links TRBV10-3 to TRBJ1-2; D may be TRBD1 (6 bases). V gave up 3 bases and J gave up 3 bases, with 14 bases separating them. Germline V gene sequence: CDR1 ENHRY, CDR2 SYGVKD. CDR3 length: 15 residues. The CDR3 reads CAISDTGFSDYGYTF. In nucleotides, the CDR3 is TGTGCCATCAGTGATACAGGGTTTTCGGACTATGGCTACACCTTC.

This sequence joins TRBV28 and TRBJ2-7; TRBD2 agrees at 9 bases. This CDR3 region has 16 residues. With V trimmed by 5 bases and J by 2 bases, 10 bases remained unmatched. The germline CDR1 and CDR2 sequences are MDHEN and SYDVKM. The CDR3 DNA follows: TGTGCCAGCAGTGTTCCCGGGACTAGCTCTACCTACGAGCAGTACTTC. It codes for CASSVPGTSSTYEQYF. The full variable domain, in which reference TRBV28 and TRBJ2-7 provide the parts outside the CDR3, is DVKVTQSSRYLVKRTGEKVFLECVQDMDHENMFWYRQDPGLGLRLIYFSYDVKMKEKGDIPEGYSVSREKKERFSLILESASTNQTSMYLCASSVPGTSSTYEQYFGPGTRLTVT.

The table lists this clonotype with a count of one. The J gene is TRBJ1-4, the V gene TRBV6-1; perhaps TRBD1 as D (6 bases). The germline V gene encodes CDR1 MNHNS and CDR2 SASEGT. The CDR3 consists of 14 residues. The germline V and J ends were trimmed by 1 base and 8 bases, with 11 bases remaining between them. The CDR3 sequence is CASSEGGAGEKLFF. The CDR3 region has the DNA TGTGCCAGCAGTGAAGGGGGGGCAGGGGAAAAACTGTTTTTT.

This clonotype appeared a few times. The V and J genes are TRBV5-1 and TRBJ2-7; 12 bases align to TRBD2. Per the germline V gene, CDR1 is SGHRS and CDR2 is YFSETQ. This CDR3 region has 15 residues. The trim removed 4 bases at V and 3 bases at J, leaving 5 bases unmatched. In DNA form, the CDR3 reads TGCGCCAGCAGCACCTGGACTAGCGGGGACTACGAGCAGTACTTC. As protein: CASSTWTSGDYEQYF.

This sequence joins TRBV3-1 and TRBJ2-2; perhaps TRBD2 as D (5 bases). Germline V gives CDR1 LGHDT, CDR2 YNNKEL (reference sequence). Trimming removed 5 bases from V and 5 bases from J, with 12 bases in between. The CDR3 sequence is 14 residues long. This CDR3 reads CASSGGASTGELFF. CDR3 bases: TGTGCCAGCAGCGGAGGAGCGTCAACCGGGGAGCTGTTTTTT.

Many counts were recorded for this clonotype. The gene calls are TRBV29-1 and TRBJ1-1; perhaps TRBD1 as D (5 bases). This CDR3 has 14 residues. The V gene's germline CDR1 is SQVTM and CDR2 ANQGSEA. The V gene lost 0 bases and the J gene lost 10 bases, with 18 bases spanning the gap. This chain's CDR3 is CSVEEGEGSSGAFF. The CDR3 nucleotides are TGCAGCGTTGAAGAGGGGGAGGGATCTTCGGGAGCTTTCTTT.

This chain connects TRBV7-2 to TRBJ2-2, with D tentatively TRBD1 (5 bases). The germline V gene encodes CDR1 SGHTA and CDR2 FQGNSA. V was cut by 2 bases and J by 5 bases, with 15 bases left in between. CDR3 length: 16 residues. The CDR3 DNA reads as TGTGCCAGCAGCTTAATCCCCAGGGTGGGGACCGGGGAGCTGTTTTTT. Translating gives CASSLIPRVGTGELFF.

The rearrangement joins TRBV29-1 to TRBJ2-1; possible D gene TRBD2, 6 bases. In germline, CDR1 is SQVTM, CDR2 ANQGSEA. CDR3 length: 17 residues. Between the trimmed V and J ends, which lost 6 bases and 4 bases, there was a span of 25 bases. This CDR3 is CSVIGGSGRRVYNEQFF. The CDR3 DNA reads as TGCAGCGTGATTGGGGGGAGCGGTCGCCGAGTATACAATGAGCAGTTCTTC.

The chain recombines TRBV7-6 with TRBJ2-5; 7 nucleotides match TRBD1. The V gene's germline CDR1 is SGHVS and CDR2 FNYEAQ. Germline trimming cut 6 bases from V and 4 bases from J; bases unmatched to any gene: 5. The CDR3 sequence is 13 residues long. In DNA form, the CDR3 reads TGTGCCAGCAGGGGACAGAGTCCAGAGACCCAGTACTTC. It codes for CASRGQSPETQYF.

In its sample, this clonotype was seen a few times. The rearrangement joins TRBV29-1 to TRBJ2-1; tentative D call: TRBD1 (6 bases). The germline V gene encodes CDR1 SQVTM and CDR2 ANQGSEA. The length of the CDR3 is 12 residues. The germline V and J ends were trimmed by 3 bases and 9 bases, with 12 bases remaining between them. CDR3 DNA sequence: TGCAGCGTTGATCTGGGGGCAAGTGAGCAGTTCTTC. As protein: CSVDLGASEQFF.

In this sample, this clonotype turned up a few times. This chain connects TRBV12-3 or TRBV12-4 to TRBJ1-3; TRBD1 matches 7 bases. V shed 8 bases, J shed 7 bases, and the junction held 8 bases outside the gene matches. The length of the CDR3 is 13 residues. The CDR3 DNA reads as TGTGCCAGCGGGAGTAGGGGGCAGAACACCATATATTTT. It codes for CASGSRGQNTIYF.

Many counts were recorded for this clonotype. J is TRBJ1-5 and V is TRBV19; TRBD1 agrees at 10 bases. Losses at the gene ends were 4 bases for V and 2 bases for J; bases not matched to a gene: 2. The CDR3 runs 15 residues. Germline CDR1 is LNHDA and CDR2 is SQIVND (reference sequence). DNA for the CDR3: TGTGCCAGTAGTAAAGACAGGGGGCGCAATCAGCCCCAGCATTTT. This encodes CASSKDRGRNQPQHF.

This clonotype showed up many times. One junction end disagrees with the germline gene, perhaps due to a read error. DNA of the CDR3: TGTGCCAGCAGTTTAGACCCTCAAGTTGCGGTCTATGAGCAGTTCTTC. This sequence encodes CASSLDPQVAVYEQFF. The gene calls are TRBV7-2 and TRBJ2-1; D is undetermined. This CDR3 spans 16 amino acids. Germline V gives CDR1 SGHTA, CDR2 FQGNSA.

Concerning this clonotype: Mismatch with germline at one junction end may stem from a read error. The rearrangement uses TRBV28 and TRBJ2-4; tentative D call: TRBD1 (5 bases). The CDR3 spans 13 residues. Germline loops: CDR1 MDHEN, CDR2 SYDVKM. The CDR3 DNA is TGTGCCAGCAGTATACCCGCCGGACACCGGTGGCACTTC. This codes for CASSIPAGHRWHF. The full variable domain, completed using reference TRBV28 and TRBJ2-4, is DVKVTQSSRYLVKRTGEKVFLECVQDMDHENMFWYRQDPGLGLRLIYFSYDVKMKEKGDIPEGYSVSREKKERFSLILESASTNQTSMYLCASSIPAGHRWHFGAGTRLSVL.